The present T cell receptor beta chain was sequenced within a study of Ad26.COV2.S vaccination and SARS-CoV-2 variants. The CDR3 has 13 amino acids. Trimming removed 7 bases from V and 6 bases from J; junction bases left unmatched: 7. CDR1 LNHNV and CDR2 YYDKDF come from the germline V gene (reference sequence). Treatment in this sample: roughly 18 received Ad26.COV2.S at low or high dose, single or two shots; about 5 received placebo; per-sample allocation not given. Sampling happened 63 days after the first vaccine or placebo injection. This adult donor, from Boston, was 18-55 years old. The protocol was immunoSEQ multiplex PCR, while the TCRdb copy is restricted to in-frame clones and leaves out a portion. The sample lists 440,000 or so clones, roughly 88% occurring once.

This TCR was recovered from a person aged 18-65 years who received the Ad26.COV2.S COVID-19 vaccine or a placebo. Here the sequenced sample was peripheral blood, taken in a trial of Ad26.COV2.S vaccine versus placebo. V gene TRBV15 combines with J gene TRBJ2-3; 7 bases fit TRBD2. In DNA, the CDR3 is TGTGCCACCAAAGGACTAGTGCCCGATACGCAGTATTTT. The encoded protein is CATKGLVPDTQYF. Complete variable domain (other parts from reference TRBV15 and TRBJ2-3): DAMVIQNPRYQVTQFGKPVTLSCSQTLNHNVMYWYQQKSSQAPKLLFHYYDKDFNNEADTPDNFQSRRPNTSFCFLDIRSPGLGDTAMYLCATKGLVPDTQYFGPGTRLTVL.